These 20 T cell receptor beta chains came from one sample sequenced in a study of T cell changes during pregnancy in multiple sclerosis. Produced via immunoSEQ multiplex PCR; TCRdb's table is partial and in-frame only. The sample records tens of thousands of clones, 94% being singletons. The input for sequencing was peripheral blood, taken after pregnancy. The receptors here all came from a female donor in good health, enrolled as a control in a pregnancy study.

This clone was observed a handful of times. The chain employs TRBV5-1 and TRBJ1-3; 8 nucleotides match TRBD1. The junction had 2 bases not matched to a gene; V was cut back by 0 bases and J by 0 bases. The germline gives CDR1 SGHRS, CDR2 YFSETQ. The CDR3 consists of 16 residues. CDR3 coding DNA: TGCGCCAGCAGCTTGGCCGGGACAGGCTCTGGAAACACCATATATTTT. Encoded protein: CASSLAGTGSGNTIYF.

The V call is TRBV14, the J call TRBJ1-1; TRBD1 agrees at 9 bases. There are 19 residues in the CDR3. Trimming cost V 4 bases and J 1 base; bases outside gene matches: 16. Per the germline V gene, CDR1 is SGHDN and CDR2 is FVKESK. In nucleotides, the CDR3 is TGTGCCAGCAGCCGTGGGACAGGGAAGAAATTACTATCGAACACTGAAGCTTTCTTT. Protein: CASSRGTGKKLLSNTEAFF.

Here the CDR3 DNA reads TGTGCCACCAGCAGAGGGAGAGGGGGCTCGTACGAGCAGTACTTC. As protein: CATSRGRGGSYEQYF. The genes are TRBV15 and TRBJ2-7; 7 bases line up with TRBD1. J gave up 4 bases and V 1 base, and 7 bases lay outside the gene matches. Germline values: CDR1 LNHNV, CDR2 YYDKDF (reference sequence). The CDR3 consists of 15 residues.

This chain uses TRBV2 with TRBJ2-3, with 7 bases that match TRBD1. J was trimmed by 2 bases and V by 5 bases; bases with no gene match: 4. The CDR3 extends over 14 amino acids. Per germline, CDR1 SNHLY and CDR2 FYNNEI. The CDR3 coding sequence is TGTGCCAGCAGTTCTGGACAGGCCACAGATACGCAGTATTTT. The encoded protein is CASSSGQATDTQYF.

The CDR3 nucleotides read TGTGCCAGCACCGAGGACACCTACACAGATACGCAGTATTTT. It translates to CASTEDTYTDTQYF. The V call is TRBV2, the J call TRBJ2-3, with D possibly matching TRBD1 (5 bases). The CDR3 is 14 amino acids. Germline CDR1 is SNHLY and CDR2 is FYNNEI. The V gene lost 7 bases and the J gene lost 2 bases, with 13 bases spanning the gap.

This chain uses TRBV11-1 with TRBJ2-1; 10 nucleotides agree with TRBD2. The germline V gene has CDR1 SGHAT and CDR2 FQDESV (reference sequence). Trimming cost V 7 bases and J 7 bases; bases outside gene matches: 4. The CDR3 runs 13 residues. The CDR3 DNA reads as TGTGCCAGCATCAAAGCGGGGGGGAATGAGCAGTTCTTC. Translation: CASIKAGGNEQFF.

The chain is built from TRBV2 and TRBJ1-3; 7 bases agree with TRBD1. Losses at the gene ends were 4 bases for V and 0 bases for J; bases not matched to a gene: 0. The length of the CDR3 is 14 residues. In germline, CDR1 is SNHLY, CDR2 FYNNEI. The DNA of the CDR3 is TGTGCCAGCAGTGCAGGGGGCTCTGGAAACACCATATATTTT. Protein: CASSAGGSGNTIYF.

The chain recombines TRBV7-7 with TRBJ1-5, with TRBD1 as a possible D gene (5 bases). The V gene's germline CDR1 is SSHAT and CDR2 FNYEAQ (reference sequence). There are 18 residues in the CDR3. V shed 5 bases and J shed 0 bases, with 20 bases lying between them. Here the CDR3 reads CASSQRDPGFYSNQPQHF. CDR3 DNA sequence: TGTGCCAGCAGCCAGCGGGATCCAGGGTTTTATAGCAATCAGCCCCAGCATTTT.

The chain carries TRBV2 and TRBJ2-1, with D maybe TRBD1 (6 bases). V was cut by 4 bases and J by 5 bases, with 15 bases left in between. The germline gives CDR1 SNHLY, CDR2 FYNNEI. This CDR3 region has 15 residues. CDR3 bases: TGTGCCAGCAGTGCCCAGGGGATTCCAGACAATGAGCAGTTCTTC. This sequence encodes CASSAQGIPDNEQFF.

The rearrangement uses TRBV9 and TRBJ2-5; 11 nucleotides match TRBD2. The CDR3 is 14 amino acids. Trimming cost V 4 bases and J 5 bases; bases outside gene matches: 4. Germline CDR1 and CDR2: SGDLS and YYNGEE. The CDR3 DNA sequence: TGTGCCAGCAGCCCTCGGACTAGCGGGGAGACCCAGTACTTC. Protein: CASSPRTSGETQYF.

The gene calls are TRBV6-5 and TRBJ2-1; 11 bases are shared with TRBD2. CDR3 length equals 16 residues. Trimming took 2 bases from V and 1 from J; bases not matched to a gene: 1. Germline lookup yields CDR1 MNHEY and CDR2 SVGAGI. CDR3 sequence reads: CASSYGTSGSYNEQFF. The CDR3 bases are TGTGCCAGCAGTTACGGGACTAGCGGATCCTACAATGAGCAGTTCTTC.

The genes are TRBV27 and TRBJ2-6, with a possible D match to TRBD2 (7 bases). Germline V CDR1 and CDR2: MNHEY, SMNVEV (reference sequence). V dropped 6 bases and J dropped 0 bases, with 18 bases sitting between them. The CDR3 has 18 residues. In DNA, the CDR3 is TGTGCCAGCAGAAAAAGAGGGGGAGGGGGCTCTGGGGCCAACGTCCTGACTTTC. Translated, it gives CASRKRGGGGSGANVLTF.

The chain combines TRBV15 with TRBJ2-1; TRBD2 matches at 10 bases. V was pared by 0 bases and J by 5 bases, with 10 bases of the junction left unmatched. Germline assignment: CDR1 LNHNV and CDR2 YYDKDF (reference sequence). The CDR3 length is 18 residues. The CDR3: CATSRDWASGSFNNEQFF. In DNA, the CDR3 is TGTGCCACCAGCAGAGATTGGGCTAGCGGGAGCTTCAACAATGAGCAGTTCTTC.

The genes are TRBV19 and TRBJ2-7; 8 bases line up with TRBD1. Unmatched junction bases numbered 8, after V lost 6 bases and J lost 1 base. The CDR3 has 15 amino acids. From germline, CDR1 is LNHDA and CDR2 SQIVND (reference sequence). CDR3 region: CASRLQGAPSYEQYF. The CDR3 coding sequence is TGTGCCAGTAGGCTCCAGGGGGCCCCTTCCTACGAGCAGTACTTC. The full variable domain, completed using reference TRBV19 and TRBJ2-7, is DGGITQSPKYLFRKEGQNVTLSCEQNLNHDAMYWYRQDPGQGLRLIYYSQIVNDFQKGDIAEGYSVSREKKESFPLTVTSAQKNPTAFYLCASRLQGAPSYEQYFGPGTRLTVT.

This clone was found once. The chain carries TRBV9 and TRBJ2-3, with TRBD2 matching 7 bases. The CDR3 has 15 amino acids. Germline assignment: CDR1 SGDLS and CDR2 YYNGEE. The junction had 7 bases not matched to a gene; V was cut back by 0 bases and J by 6 bases. This CDR3 reads CASSVAGGIRDTQYF. CDR3 DNA sequence: TGTGCCAGCAGCGTAGCGGGAGGTATTAGGGATACGCAGTATTTT.

To note about this clone: Other DNA sequences from this sample encode an identical CDR3 as well. The rearrangement uses TRBV28 and TRBJ1-5; TRBD1 matches 8 bases. Germline CDR1 and CDR2: MDHEN and SYDVKM. CDR3 length: 15 amino acids. V lost 1 base and J lost 6; bases outside the gene matches: 5. The CDR3 DNA reads TGTGCCAGCAGTTTATTGGCAGGGGGCGGTCAGCCCCAGCATTTT. Its protein product is CASSLLAGGGQPQHF.

The chain links TRBV29-1 to TRBJ1-1; TRBD1 might be the D (6 bases). The CDR3 length is 13 residues. The V gene's germline CDR1 is SQVTM and CDR2 ANQGSEA. V lost 4 bases to trimming and J lost 7 bases, with 16 bases between them. This CDR3 reads CSVVEQGEGEAFF. The CDR3, as DNA: TGCAGCGTTGTGGAACAGGGAGAGGGTGAAGCTTTCTTT.

This sequence joins TRBV9 and TRBJ2-1; D possibly corresponds to TRBD2 (6 bases). CDR1 and CDR2 from the germline V gene are SGDLS and YYNGEE. CDR3 length equals 15 residues. The V and J ends lost 2 bases and 1 base respectively, with 10 bases between them. The CDR3 DNA reads as TGTGCCAGCAGCGTCCTTGCGGGATCCTACAATGAGCAGTTCTTC. It translates to CASSVLAGSYNEQFF.

The chain uses TRBV28 and TRBJ1-2; TRBD1 matches 10 bases. The J segment lost 7 bases and the V segment lost 7 bases, leaving 12 bases of the junction unmatched. This CDR3 is built from 15 residues. Germline V gives CDR1 MDHEN, CDR2 SYDVKM. The CDR3 DNA reads as TGTGCCAGCACTAACCAGCGGGACAGGGGTTCTGGCTACACCTTC. It codes for CASTNQRDRGSGYTF.

V gene TRBV6-5 combines with J gene TRBJ2-3; D might be TRBD2 (5 bases). Trimming cost V 0 bases and J 3 bases, with 10 bases left between them. This CDR3 is 15 amino acids long. CDR1 MNHEY and CDR2 SVGAGI come from the germline V gene. CDR3 region: CASSYSNRDTDTQYF. CDR3 DNA: TGTGCCAGCAGTTACTCGAACCGGGATACAGATACGCAGTATTTT.